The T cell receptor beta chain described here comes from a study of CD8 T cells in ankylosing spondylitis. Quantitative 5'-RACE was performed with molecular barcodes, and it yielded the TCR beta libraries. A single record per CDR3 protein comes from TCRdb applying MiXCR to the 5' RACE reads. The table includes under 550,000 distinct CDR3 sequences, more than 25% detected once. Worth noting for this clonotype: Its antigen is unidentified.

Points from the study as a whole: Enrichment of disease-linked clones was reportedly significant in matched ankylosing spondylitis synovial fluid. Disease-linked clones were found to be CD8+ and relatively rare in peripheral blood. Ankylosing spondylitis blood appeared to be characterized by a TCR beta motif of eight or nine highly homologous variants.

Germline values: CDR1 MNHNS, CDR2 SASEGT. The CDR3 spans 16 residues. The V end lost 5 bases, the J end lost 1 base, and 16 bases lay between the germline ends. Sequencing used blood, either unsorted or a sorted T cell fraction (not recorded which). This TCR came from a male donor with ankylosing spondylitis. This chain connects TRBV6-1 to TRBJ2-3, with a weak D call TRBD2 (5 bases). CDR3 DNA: TGTGCCAGCAGTAAAGGGTGGGGAGCAGGCACAGATACGCAGTATTTT. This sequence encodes CASSKGWGAGTDTQYF.